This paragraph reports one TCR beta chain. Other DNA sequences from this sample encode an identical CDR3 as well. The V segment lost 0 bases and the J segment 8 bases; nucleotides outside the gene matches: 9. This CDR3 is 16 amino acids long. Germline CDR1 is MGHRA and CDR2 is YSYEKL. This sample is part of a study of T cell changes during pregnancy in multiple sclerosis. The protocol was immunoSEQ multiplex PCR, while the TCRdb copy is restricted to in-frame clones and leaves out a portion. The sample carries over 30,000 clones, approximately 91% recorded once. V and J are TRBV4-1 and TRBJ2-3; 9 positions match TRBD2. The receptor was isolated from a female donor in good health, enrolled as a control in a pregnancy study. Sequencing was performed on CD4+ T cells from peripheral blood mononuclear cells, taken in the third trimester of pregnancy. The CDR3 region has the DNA TGCGCCAGCAGCCAAGATTTATTAGCGGGGGAGGTTACGCAGTATTTT. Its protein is CASSQDLLAGEVTQYF.